The clone carrying this T cell receptor (beta chain) came up once. The data originate from a study of metastatic and nonmetastatic thyroid tumors. Study as a whole: The comparison covered peripheral blood and tumor or nodule tissue in malignant and benign thyroid patients.

TCRdb re-called the PCR reads through MiXCR. This sample has about 59,000 clones, with about a sixth found just once. The germline V gene has CDR1 SGHTA and CDR2 FQGTGA. With V trimmed by 5 bases and J by 7 bases, 9 bases remained unmatched. The CDR3 is 15 residues long. Among the patients, none had received any treatment before thyroid surgery. The receptor was isolated from a male donor with papillary thyroid cancer or a benign thyroid nodule (not recorded which). Some clones in this sample may be carry-over from other donors' samples. The sequenced material came from blood. V is TRBV7-3 and J is TRBJ2-2; TRBD1 matches at 8 bases. CDR3 DNA: TGTGCCAGCAGCCAGCAGGGGGCGAAAAACGGGGAGCTGTTTTTT. Protein product: CASSQQGAKNGELFF.